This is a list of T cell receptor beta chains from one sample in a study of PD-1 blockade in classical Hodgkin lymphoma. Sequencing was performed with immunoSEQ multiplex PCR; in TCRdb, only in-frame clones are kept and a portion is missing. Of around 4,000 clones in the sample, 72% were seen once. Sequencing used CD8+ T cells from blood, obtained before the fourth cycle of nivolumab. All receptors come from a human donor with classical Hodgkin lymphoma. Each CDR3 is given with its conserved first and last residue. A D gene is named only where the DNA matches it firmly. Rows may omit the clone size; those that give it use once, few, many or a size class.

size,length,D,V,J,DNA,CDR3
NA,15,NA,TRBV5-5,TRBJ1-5,TGTGCCAGCAGCTTAAGGGGTAGCAGCAATCAGCCCCAGCATTTT,CASSLRGSSNQPQHF
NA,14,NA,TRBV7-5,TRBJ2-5,TGTGCCAGCAGCCCTAGGGGGTCGCAAGAGACCCAGTACTTC,CASSPRGSQETQYF
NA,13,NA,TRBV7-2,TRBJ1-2,TGTGCCAGCAGCTTAGGGGTAAACTATGGCTACACCTTC,CASSLGVNYGYTF
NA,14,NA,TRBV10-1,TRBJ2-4,TGCGCCAGCAGTGTGGGTACTGCCAAAAACATTCAGTACTTC,CASSVGTAKNIQYF
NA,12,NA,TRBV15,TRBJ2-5,TGTGCCACCAGCTCCCTCGGGGAGACCCAGTACTTC,CATSSLGETQYF
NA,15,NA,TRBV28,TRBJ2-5,TGTGCCAGCAGTGCTAGCCGGCGTCAGAAGGAGACCCAGTACTTC,CASSASRRQKETQYF
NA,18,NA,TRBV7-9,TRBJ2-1,TGTGCCAGCAGCTTAGACATGTCAAGACCCCCCACCTACAATGAGCAGTTCTTC,CASSLDMSRPPTYNEQFF
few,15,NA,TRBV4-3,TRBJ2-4,TGCGCCAGCAGCCAAGACGAGGGAATGATAAACATTCAGTACTTC,CASSQDEGMINIQYF
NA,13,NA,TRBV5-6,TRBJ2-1,TGTGCCAGCAGCTTGGTAATTAAGGGTGAGCAGTTCTTC,CASSLVIKGEQFF
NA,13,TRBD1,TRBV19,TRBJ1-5,TGTGCCAGTAGTGTGACAGGGAATCAGCCCCAGCATTTT,CASSVTGNQPQHF
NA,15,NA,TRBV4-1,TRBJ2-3,TGCGCCAGCAGCCAAGTTGCAGCTAGCACAGATACGCAGTATTTT,CASSQVAASTDTQYF
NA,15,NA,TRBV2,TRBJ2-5,TGTGCCAGCAGTGAAGTGGGCGAAATACGGGAGACCCAGTACTTC,CASSEVGEIRETQYF
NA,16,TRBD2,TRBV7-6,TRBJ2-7,TGTGCCAGCAGCCCCAACTTAGCGGGATCTGGCTACGAGCAGTACTTC,CASSPNLAGSGYEQYF
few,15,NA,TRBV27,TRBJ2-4,TGTGCCAGCAGCCCCCCAGGGTCCGCATTGAACATTCAGTACTTC,CASSPPGSALNIQYF
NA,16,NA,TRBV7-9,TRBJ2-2,TGTGCCAGCAGCGATCAGAACCCGGGACTCCGAAGGGAGCTGTTTTTT,CASSDQNPGLRRELFF
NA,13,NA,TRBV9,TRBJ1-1,TGTGCCAGCAGCGTAGGGGGGCATACTGAAGCTTTCTTT,CASSVGGHTEAFF
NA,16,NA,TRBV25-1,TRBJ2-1,TGTGCCAGCAGTGAGATCGCGGAAAACCAAAACAATGAGCAGTTCTTC,CASSEIAENQNNEQFF
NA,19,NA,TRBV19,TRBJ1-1,TGTGCCAGTATCAGTCTAGGAAAGATTAGTGGGGGACCGAACACTGAAGCTTTCTTT,CASISLGKISGGPNTEAFF
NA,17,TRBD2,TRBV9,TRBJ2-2,TGTGCCAGCAGCCAGACCCTGGGACTAGCTGGCACCGGGGAGCTGTTTTTT,CASSQTLGLAGTGELFF
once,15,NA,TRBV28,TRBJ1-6,TGTGCCAGCAGTGAGGGGGATCGATATAATTCACCCCTCCACTTT,CASSEGDRYNSPLHF
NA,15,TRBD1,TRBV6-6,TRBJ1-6,TGTGCCAGCAGTTACGGGACAGCCTATAATTCACCCCTCCACTTT,CASSYGTAYNSPLHF
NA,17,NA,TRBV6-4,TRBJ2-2,TGTGCCAGCAGTGACTCGATTCAGGGGTCGAACACCGGGGAGCTGTTTTTT,CASSDSIQGSNTGELFF
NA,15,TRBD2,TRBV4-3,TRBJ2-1,TGCGCCAGCAGCCCGAATAGCGGGACCTACAATGAGCAGTTCTTC,CASSPNSGTYNEQFF
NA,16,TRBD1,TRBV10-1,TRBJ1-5,TGCGCCAGCAGAGTGAACAGGAGGGGGCGCAATCAGCCCCAGCATTTT,CASRVNRRGRNQPQHF
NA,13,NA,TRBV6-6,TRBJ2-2,TGTGCCAGCAGTTACGGCTACACCGGGGAGCTGTTTTTT,CASSYGYTGELFF
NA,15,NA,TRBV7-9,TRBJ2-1,TGTGCCAGCAGCTATTCAGAGAGCTCCTACAATGAGCAGTTCTTC,CASSYSESSYNEQFF
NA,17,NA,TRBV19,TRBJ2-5,TGTGCCAGTAGTATAGACCAAACCGGGACCCACCAAGAGACCCAGTACTTC,CASSIDQTGTHQETQYF
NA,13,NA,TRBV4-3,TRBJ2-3,TGCGCCAGCAGCCAAGTACCTAGGGGTGCGCAGTATTTT,CASSQVPRGAQYF
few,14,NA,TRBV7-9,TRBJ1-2,TGTGCCAGCAGCGCTGCGACAGAGTACTATGGCTACACCTTC,CASSAATEYYGYTF
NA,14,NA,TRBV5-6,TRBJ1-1,TGTGCCAGCAGCTTGGAGATTGACGGACCCGGTGCTTTCTTT,CASSLEIDGPGAFF
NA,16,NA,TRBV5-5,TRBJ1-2,TGTGCCAGCAGCTTAAGGGGGATCGGCGCTAACTATGGCTACACCTTC,CASSLRGIGANYGYTF
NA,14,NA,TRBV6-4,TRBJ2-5,TGTGCCAGCAGTGACGGGCAAGGCCAAGAGACCCAGTACTTC,CASSDGQGQETQYF
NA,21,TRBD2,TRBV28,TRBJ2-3,TGTGCCAGCAGTTTCCGCCATAAACGGACTAGCGGGAGGGTCGGGACAGATACGCAGTATTTT,CASSFRHKRTSGRVGTDTQYF
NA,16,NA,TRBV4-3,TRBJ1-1,TGCGCCAGCAGCCAAGATTGGCGTTTAGGAGAAACTGAAGCTTTCTTT,CASSQDWRLGETEAFF
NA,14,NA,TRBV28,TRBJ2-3,TGTGCCAGCAGTTTTTTGGCGGGGACAGATACGCAGTATTTT,CASSFLAGTDTQYF
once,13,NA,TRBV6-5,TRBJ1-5,TGTGCCAGCAGTTACTTGCTGAATCAGCCCCAGCATTTT,CASSYLLNQPQHF
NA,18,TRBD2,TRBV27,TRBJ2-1,TGTGCCAGCAGTTTATCGCCTAGCGGGTTTCCACCTTACAATGAGCAGTTCTTC,CASSLSPSGFPPYNEQFF
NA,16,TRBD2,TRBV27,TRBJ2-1,TGTGCCAGCAGTTTAGTCTCCGGACTAGCGGTCAATGAGCAGTTCTTC,CASSLVSGLAVNEQFF
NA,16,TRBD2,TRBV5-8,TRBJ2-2,TGTGCCAGCAGCTTGGTCGGGGGGGTGAACACCGGGGAGCTGTTTTTT,CASSLVGGVNTGELFF
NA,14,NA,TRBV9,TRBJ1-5,TGTGCCAGCAGCGTCAGGGACGGGAATCAGCCCCAGCATTTT,CASSVRDGNQPQHF
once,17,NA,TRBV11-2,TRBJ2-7,TGTGCCAGCAGCTTGGCGGAGGGGGACACGGGTCCCTACGAGCAGTACTTC,CASSLAEGDTGPYEQYF
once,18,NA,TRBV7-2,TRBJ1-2,TGTGCCAGCAGCTTCTTTTCCCCTCCGGGACGTTCGCCCTATGGCTACACCTTC,CASSFFSPPGRSPYGYTF
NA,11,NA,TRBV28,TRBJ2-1,TGTGCCAGCAGTTTAGTAAATGAGCAGTTCTTC,CASSLVNEQFF
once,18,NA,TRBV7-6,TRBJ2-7,TGTGCCAGCAGCACCTGGCTCTCCTTAGGTGGGCACTCCTACGAGCAGTACTTC,CASSTWLSLGGHSYEQYF
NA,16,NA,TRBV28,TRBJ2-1,TGTGCCAGCAGCACAGACCCGGCGGTGGGGTGGAATGAGCAGTTCTTC,CASSTDPAVGWNEQFF
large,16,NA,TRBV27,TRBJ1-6,TGTGCCAGCAGTTCCGACAGGAGCTCCTATAATTCACCCCTCCACTTT,CASSSDRSSYNSPLHF
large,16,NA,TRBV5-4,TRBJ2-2,TGTGCCAGCAGCGATCAGAACCCGGGACTCCGAAGGGAGCTGTTTTTT,CASSDQNPGLRRELFF
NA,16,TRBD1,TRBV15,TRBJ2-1,TGTGCCACCAGCAGTCCGGAGACAGGGGGATACAATGAGCAGTTCTTC,CATSSPETGGYNEQFF
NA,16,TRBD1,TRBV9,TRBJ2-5,TGTGCCAGCAGCGTAGGCTCCAGACAGGGGGGAGAGACCCAGTACTTC,CASSVGSRQGGETQYF
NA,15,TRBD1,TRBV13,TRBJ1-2,TGTGCCAGCAGCTCCCGGGACAGCCTTTTTTATGGCTACACCTTC,CASSSRDSLFYGYTF
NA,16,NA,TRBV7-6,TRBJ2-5,TGTGCCAGCAGCTACCAGGGATGGGGCAAATTCGAGACCCAGTACTTC,CASSYQGWGKFETQYF
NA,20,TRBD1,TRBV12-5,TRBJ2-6,TGTGCTAGTGGTTTCAAGTCGGGGACAGGGGATTACTCTGGGGCCAACGTCCTGACTTTC,CASGFKSGTGDYSGANVLTF
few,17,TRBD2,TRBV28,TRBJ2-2,TGTGCCAGCAGTTTATTCCCGGGGGGTATGGACACCGGGGAGCTGTTTTTT,CASSLFPGGMDTGELFF
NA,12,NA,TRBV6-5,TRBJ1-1,TGTGCCAGCAGGGAGGGAAGGCCGGAATGTTTCTTT,CASREGRPECFF
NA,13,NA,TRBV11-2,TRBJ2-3,TGTGCCAGCAGCCGCAGCCGGGACCCGACGCAGTATTTT,CASSRSRDPTQYF